This TCR beta chain was sequenced for a study of blood T cell repertoires in COVID-19. Study-level background: COVID-19 samples from acute and convalescent phases originated in the United States, Italy and Spain. Sample material is recorded as cDNA or gDNA derived from T cells, B-cell-depleted T cells, or PBMCs.

The CDR3 contains 16 residues. J lost 5 bases, V lost 4 bases, and 8 bases had no gene match. From germline, CDR1 is SGHVS and CDR2 FNYEAQ. Original handling: Reference gene primer amplification gave estimated nucleated cell counts. The method was immunoSEQ multiplex PCR; TCRdb's version includes in-frame clones alone and lacks a portion of them. V and J calls and clone size are those listed in that table; D and trimming were worked out from the DNA. The sample holds around 83,000 clones, more than 85% seen once. The rearrangement joins TRBV7-6 to TRBJ2-5; 12 bases line up with TRBD2. Sequencing was done on a sample of peripheral blood. The origin of this receptor is a man between 65 and 85 years old with active or convalescent COVID-19. As DNA, the CDR3 is TGTGCCAGCAGCTCGCAGACTAGCGGGAGTACGGAGACCCAGTACTTC. Protein sequence: CASSSQTSGSTETQYF. Combining the CDR3 with reference TRBV7-6 and TRBJ2-5 gives the whole variable domain GAGVSQSPRYKVTKRGQDVALRCDPISGHVSLYWYRQALGQGPEFLTYFNYEAQQDKSGLPNDRFSAERPEGSISTLTIQRTEQRDSAMYRCASSSQTSGSTETQYFGPGTRLLVL.